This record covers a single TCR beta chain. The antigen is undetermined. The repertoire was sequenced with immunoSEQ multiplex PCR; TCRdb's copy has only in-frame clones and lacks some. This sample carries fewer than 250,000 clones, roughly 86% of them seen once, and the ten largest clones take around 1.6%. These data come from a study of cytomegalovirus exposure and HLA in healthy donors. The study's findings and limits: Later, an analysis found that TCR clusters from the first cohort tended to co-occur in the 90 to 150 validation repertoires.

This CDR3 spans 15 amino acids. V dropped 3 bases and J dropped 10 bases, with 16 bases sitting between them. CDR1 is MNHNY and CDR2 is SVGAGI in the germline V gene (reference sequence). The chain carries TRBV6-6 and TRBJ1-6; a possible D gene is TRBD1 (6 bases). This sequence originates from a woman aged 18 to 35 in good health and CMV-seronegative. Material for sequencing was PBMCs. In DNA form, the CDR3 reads TGTGCCAGCAGTTATCTTACAGGGCAAGAGTCACCCCTCCACTTT. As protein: CASSYLTGQESPLHF.